This TCR beta chain was captured by sequencing in a study of regulatory T cells in long-lasting Graves disease. Ten or more counts support this clonotype. The target antigen is unknown. Study-level points and caveats: TRBV28, TRBJ1-2 and TRBJ2-5 were segments that persistent disease favored.

The CDR3 runs to 15 residues. Germline CDR1 reads MDHEN; CDR2 reads SYDVKM. The germline V and J ends were trimmed by 6 bases and 2 bases, with 17 bases remaining between them. HTBI primers from iRepertoire and Arm-PCR of CDR3 regions yielded the TCR beta libraries. TCRdb called the multiplex PCR reads again in MiXCR, with one record for every CDR3 protein. Of 400,000 to 550,000 distinct CDR3 sequences listed, about 17% were seen once; the top ten hold 20% to 25%. Time point denoted: newly diagnosed GD, antithyroid drugs for less than 3 months. RNA isolated from PBMCs was used to make the TCR library. The sample was also reused in another study, on T cells in Graves' hyperthyroidism and ophthalmopathy. From that study: Within blood appeared most thyroid clonotypes that had expanded above 0.001. From stable hyperthyroidism, ophthalmopathy was set apart by a 13 V-J model.

The clonotype originates from a woman under 30 with Graves disease. Sequencing was performed on peripheral blood mononuclear cells (PBMCs), taken at new diagnosis, from a patient treated with antithyroid drugs. This chain joins TRBV28 and TRBJ2-7; D is ambiguous. CDR3 nucleotide sequence: TGTGCCAGCAGCTTGGACCGAGGAGTCACCTACGAGCAGTACTTC. This sequence encodes CASSLDRGVTYEQYF.